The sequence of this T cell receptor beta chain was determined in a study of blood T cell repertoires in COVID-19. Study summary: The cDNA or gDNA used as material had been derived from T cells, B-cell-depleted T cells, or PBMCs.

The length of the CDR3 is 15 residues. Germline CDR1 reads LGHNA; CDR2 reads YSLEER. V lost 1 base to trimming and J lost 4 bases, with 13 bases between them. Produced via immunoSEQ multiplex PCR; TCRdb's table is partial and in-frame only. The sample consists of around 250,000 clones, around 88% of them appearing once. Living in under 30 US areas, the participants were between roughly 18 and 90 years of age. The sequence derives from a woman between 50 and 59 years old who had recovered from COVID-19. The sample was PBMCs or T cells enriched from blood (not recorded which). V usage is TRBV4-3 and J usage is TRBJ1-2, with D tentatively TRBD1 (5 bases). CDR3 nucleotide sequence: TGCGCCAGCAGCCAAGTTCCGGGGGTCGCCTATGGCTACACCTTC. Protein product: CASSQVPGVAYGYTF.